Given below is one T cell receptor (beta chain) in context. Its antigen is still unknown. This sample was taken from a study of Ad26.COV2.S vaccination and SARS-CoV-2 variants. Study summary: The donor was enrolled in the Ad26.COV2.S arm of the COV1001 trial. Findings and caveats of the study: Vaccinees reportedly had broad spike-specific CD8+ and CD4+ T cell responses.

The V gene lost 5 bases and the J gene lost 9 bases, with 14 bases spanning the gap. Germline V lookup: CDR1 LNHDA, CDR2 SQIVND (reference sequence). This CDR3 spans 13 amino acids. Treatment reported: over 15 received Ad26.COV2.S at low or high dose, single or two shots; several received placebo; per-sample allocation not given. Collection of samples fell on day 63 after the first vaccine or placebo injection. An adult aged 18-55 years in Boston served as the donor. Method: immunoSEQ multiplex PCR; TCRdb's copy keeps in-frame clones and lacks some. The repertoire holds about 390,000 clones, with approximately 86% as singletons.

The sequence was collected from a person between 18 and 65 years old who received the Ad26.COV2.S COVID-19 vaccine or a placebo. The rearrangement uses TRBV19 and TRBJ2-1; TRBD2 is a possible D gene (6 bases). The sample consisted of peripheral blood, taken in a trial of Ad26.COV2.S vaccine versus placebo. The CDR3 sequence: CASSGREIGEQFF. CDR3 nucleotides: TGTGCCAGTAGTGGGCGGGAAATCGGTGAGCAGTTCTTC.